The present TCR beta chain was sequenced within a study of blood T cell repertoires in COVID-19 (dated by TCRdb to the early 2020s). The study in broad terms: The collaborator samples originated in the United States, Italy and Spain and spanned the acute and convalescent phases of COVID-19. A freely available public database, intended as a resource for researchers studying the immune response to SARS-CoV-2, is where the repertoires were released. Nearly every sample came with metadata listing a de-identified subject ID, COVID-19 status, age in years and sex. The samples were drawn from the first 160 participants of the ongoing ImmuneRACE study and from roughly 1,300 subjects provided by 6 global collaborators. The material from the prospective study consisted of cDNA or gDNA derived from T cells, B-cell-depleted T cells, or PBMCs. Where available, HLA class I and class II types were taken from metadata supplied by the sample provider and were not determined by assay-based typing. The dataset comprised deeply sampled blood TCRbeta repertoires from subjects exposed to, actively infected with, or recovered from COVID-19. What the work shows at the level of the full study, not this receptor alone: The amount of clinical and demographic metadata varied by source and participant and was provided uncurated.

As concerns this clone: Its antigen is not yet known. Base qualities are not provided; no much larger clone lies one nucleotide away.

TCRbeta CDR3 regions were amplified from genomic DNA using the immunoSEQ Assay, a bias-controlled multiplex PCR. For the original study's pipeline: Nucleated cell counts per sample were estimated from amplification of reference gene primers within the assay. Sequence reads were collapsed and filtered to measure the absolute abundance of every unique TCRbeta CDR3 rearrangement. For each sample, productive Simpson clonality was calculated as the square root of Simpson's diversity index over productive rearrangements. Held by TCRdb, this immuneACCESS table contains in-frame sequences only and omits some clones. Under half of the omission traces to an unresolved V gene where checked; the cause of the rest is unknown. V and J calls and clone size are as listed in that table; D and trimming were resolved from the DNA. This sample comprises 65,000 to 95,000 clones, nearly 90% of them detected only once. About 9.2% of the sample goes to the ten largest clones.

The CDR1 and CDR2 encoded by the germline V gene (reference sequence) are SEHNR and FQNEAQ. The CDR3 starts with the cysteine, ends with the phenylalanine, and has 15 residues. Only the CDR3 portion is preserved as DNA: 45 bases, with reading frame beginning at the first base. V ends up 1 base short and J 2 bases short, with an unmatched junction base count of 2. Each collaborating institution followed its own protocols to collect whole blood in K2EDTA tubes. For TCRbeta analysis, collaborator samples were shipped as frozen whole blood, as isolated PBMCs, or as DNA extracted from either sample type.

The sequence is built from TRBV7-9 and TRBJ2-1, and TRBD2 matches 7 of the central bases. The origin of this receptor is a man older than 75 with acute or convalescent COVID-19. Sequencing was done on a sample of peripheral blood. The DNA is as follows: TGTGCCAGCAGCTTAGGCGGGGGAGCCTACAATGAGCAGTTCTTC. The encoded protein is CASSLGGGAYNEQFF.